These T cell receptor beta chains were read from a single sample in a study of Ad26.COV2.S vaccination and SARS-CoV-2 variants. The protocol was immunoSEQ multiplex PCR, while the TCRdb copy is restricted to in-frame clones and leaves out a portion. The table has over 200,000 clones, roughly 90% seen once. The sample in question was peripheral blood, obtained in a trial of Ad26.COV2.S vaccine versus placebo. These TCRs come from a person between 18 and 59 years old who received the Ad26.COV2.S COVID-19 vaccine or a placebo. The CDR3 runs from the conserved cysteine through the conserved F or W. A D gene is named only where the DNA matches it firmly. Only some rows state a clone size, as once, few, many or a class for expanded clones.

>TRBD1|TRBJ1-5|NA|TRBV10-2
CASRGDRQEQPQHF
TGCGCCAGCCGGGGGGACAGGCAAGAACAGCCCCAGCATTTT
>NA|TRBJ1-4|NA|TRBV4-3
CASSRSRRTNEKLFF
TGCGCCAGCAGCCGATCGAGGAGAACTAATGAAAAACTGTTTTTT
>NA|TRBJ2-1|NA|TRBV9
CASSLLGGSSYNEQFF
TGTGCCAGCAGCCTGTTAGGAGGCAGCTCCTACAATGAGCAGTTCTTC
>NA|TRBJ1-2|NA|TRBV27
CASSPRQESYGYTF
TGTGCCAGCAGTCCTAGACAGGAGTCCTATGGCTACACCTTC
>NA|TRBJ2-2|NA|TRBV5-1
CASSATVTGATAGELFF
TGCGCCAGCAGCGCCACTGTGACAGGAGCGACGGCCGGGGAGCTGTTTTTT
>TRBD2|TRBJ2-7|NA|TRBV6-2/TRBV6-3
CASSSRDSGIVYEQYF
TGTGCCAGCAGTTCCCGCGATAGCGGGATCGTCTACGAGCAGTACTTC
>NA|TRBJ2-5|NA|TRBV28
CASSFGTGVQETQYF
TGTGCCAGCAGTTTTGGTACAGGCGTCCAAGAGACCCAGTACTTC
>NA|TRBJ1-1|NA|TRBV28
CASTDSSTEAFF
TGTGCCAGCACCGACTCCTCCACTGAAGCTTTCTTT
>NA|TRBJ1-5|NA|TRBV28
CAIGTYDSNQPQHF
TGTGCCATCGGGACATATGATAGCAATCAGCCCCAGCATTTT
>NA|TRBJ1-2|NA|TRBV29-1
CSADGDSLSTF
TGCAGCGCTGACGGCGACAGCCTGAGCACCTTC
>TRBD2|TRBJ2-1|NA|TRBV5-1
CASSILAGVTNEQFF
TGCGCCAGCAGCATACTAGCGGGAGTAACCAATGAGCAGTTCTTC
>NA|TRBJ1-5|NA|TRBV3-1/TRBV3-2
CASSADSNQPQHF
TGTGCCAGCAGCGCGGATAGCAATCAGCCCCAGCATTTT
>NA|TRBJ2-1|NA|TRBV4-3
CASSQDQGNEQFF
TGCGCCAGCAGCCAAGATCAAGGGAATGAGCAGTTCTTC
>TRBD1|TRBJ1-5|NA|TRBV19
CASSIGDRVKPQHF
TGTGCCAGTAGTATAGGTGACAGGGTCAAGCCCCAGCATTTT
>NA|TRBJ1-1|few|TRBV19
CASKYTQNTEAFF
TGTGCCAGTAAATACACCCAGAACACTGAAGCTTTCTTT
>TRBD1|TRBJ2-5|NA|TRBV19
CASSVSRQGLWQETQYF
TGTGCCAGTAGTGTATCCAGACAGGGTTTGTGGCAAGAGACCCAGTACTTC
>TRBD2|TRBJ2-3|NA|TRBV6-4
CASSGLAGSTDTQYF
TGTGCCAGCAGTGGACTAGCGGGGAGCACAGATACGCAGTATTTT
>NA|TRBJ2-2|NA|TRBV5-1
CASPRGQFTGELFF
TGCGCCAGCCCCCGAGGACAGTTCACCGGGGAGCTGTTTTTT
>TRBD1|TRBJ2-5|NA|TRBV4-3
CASSQDLAGGLLGETQYF
TGCGCCAGCAGCCAAGATCTGGCAGGGGGTCTTCTTGGCGAGACCCAGTACTTC
>TRBD1|TRBJ2-3|NA|TRBV6-2/TRBV6-3
CASSSGQGATDTQYF
TGTGCCAGCAGCTCGGGACAGGGGGCCACAGATACGCAGTATTTT
>TRBD1|TRBJ2-7|NA|TRBV27
CASSPTGTGSYEQYF
TGTGCCAGCAGTCCGACCGGGACAGGCTCCTACGAGCAGTACTTC
>NA|TRBJ1-2|NA|TRBV7-3
CASSFPKPDGYTF
TGTGCCAGCAGCTTCCCTAAGCCTGACGGCTACACCTTC
>NA|TRBJ2-7|NA|TRBV4-1
CASSQVSDEQYF
TGCGCCAGCAGCCAAGTCTCGGACGAGCAGTACTTC
>NA|TRBJ1-5|NA|TRBV19
CASTKGGRQPQHF
TGTGCCAGTACTAAAGGGGGAAGGCAGCCCCAGCATTTT
>NA|TRBJ1-1|NA|TRBV30
CAWSEDTEAFF
TGTGCCTGGAGCGAAGACACTGAAGCTTTCTTT
>TRBD1|TRBJ2-5|NA|TRBV3-1/TRBV3-2
CASSQVDRATQYF
TGTGCCAGCAGCCAAGTAGACAGGGCGACCCAGTACTTC
>TRBD1|TRBJ1-1|NA|TRBV27
CASSSSGTGGTEAFF
TGTGCCAGCAGTTCATCCGGGACAGGGGGCACTGAAGCTTTCTTT
>TRBD2|TRBJ2-7|NA|TRBV5-6
CASSYLAGGPPYEQYF
TGTGCCAGCAGCTATTTAGCGGGGGGGCCCCCCTACGAGCAGTACTTC
>NA|TRBJ1-5|NA|TRBV2
CASSEGQGSQPQHF
TGTGCCAGCAGTGAAGGCCAGGGGAGTCAGCCCCAGCATTTT
>NA|TRBJ2-1|NA|TRBV27
CASSLSPRGEQFF
TGTGCCAGCAGTTTATCCCCAAGGGGTGAGCAGTTCTTC
>TRBD1|TRBJ2-7|NA|TRBV5-1
CASSLWERQGARYEQYF
TGCGCCAGCAGCTTATGGGAGAGGCAGGGGGCGCGTTACGAGCAGTACTTC
>NA|TRBJ2-7|many|TRBV19
CASSRRGEGSYEQYF
TGTGCCAGTAGTAGAAGGGGTGAGGGTTCCTACGAGCAGTACTTC
>NA|TRBJ2-1|NA|TRBV7-2
CASSLDGSSYNEQFF
TGTGCCAGCAGCTTAGACGGGAGCTCCTACAATGAGCAGTTCTTC
>NA|TRBJ1-3|few|TRBV6-5
CALRGFGNTIYF
TGTGCCCTGCGGGGATTCGGAAACACCATATATTTT
>TRBD1|TRBJ2-5|NA|TRBV7-9
CASSRRPTGEEETQYF
TGTGCCAGCAGCCGTCGACCGACAGGGGAGGAAGAGACCCAGTACTTC
>NA|TRBJ2-2|NA|TRBV28
CASSIHTVNTGELFF
TGTGCCAGCAGTATTCATACAGTGAACACCGGGGAGCTGTTTTTT
>TRBD1|TRBJ2-3|NA|TRBV4-3
CASSQGRGGGTDTQYF
TGCGCCAGCAGCCAAGGCCGAGGGGGCGGGACAGATACGCAGTATTTT
>TRBD1|TRBJ2-6|once|TRBV9
CASQQGSGANVLTF
TGTGCCAGCCAACAGGGGTCTGGGGCCAACGTCCTGACTTTC
>NA|TRBJ2-7|NA|TRBV21-1
CASSAGSYYEQYF
TGTGCCAGCAGCGCTGGCTCCTACTACGAGCAGTACTTC
>NA|TRBJ1-2|NA|TRBV12-3/TRBV12-4
CASTREQNYGYTF
TGTGCCAGCACCCGGGAGCAAAACTATGGCTACACCTTC
>TRBD2|TRBJ2-3|NA|TRBV5-1
CASSDGLADFTDTQYF
TGCGCCAGCAGCGATGGACTAGCAGATTTCACAGATACGCAGTATTTT
>TRBD1|TRBJ2-7|NA|TRBV20-1
CSASGGQISYEQYF
TGCAGTGCTAGTGGGGGACAGATCTCCTACGAGCAGTACTTC
>TRBD2|TRBJ2-1|once|TRBV20-1
CSAALAGQQFF
TGCAGTGCTGCCCTAGCGGGGCAGCAGTTCTTC
>TRBD1|TRBJ1-3|NA|TRBV7-2
CASSWDRQSGNTIYF
TGTGCCAGCAGCTGGGACAGGCAATCTGGAAACACCATATATTTT
>TRBD1|TRBJ2-7|NA|TRBV28
CASSQTGTGSLEQYF
TGTGCCAGCAGCCAAACCGGGACAGGATCTCTCGAGCAGTACTTC
>TRBD1|TRBJ1-6|NA|TRBV2
CASTGTGNSPLHF
TGTGCCAGCACCGGGACAGGCAATTCACCCCTCCACTTT
>TRBD1|TRBJ1-1|once|TRBV5-1
CASSGQGDPEAFF
TGCGCCAGCAGCGGACAGGGGGATCCTGAAGCTTTCTTT
>NA|TRBJ2-1|NA|TRBV10-3
CAISESWAGGGEQFF
TGTGCCATCAGTGAGTCGTGGGCAGGGGGAGGGGAGCAGTTCTTC
>NA|TRBJ2-7|NA|TRBV2
CASSVEGAYEQYF
TGTGCCAGCAGTGTGGAGGGGGCCTACGAGCAGTACTTC
>NA|TRBJ2-7|NA|TRBV5-6
CASSWGDTVSAYEQYF
TGTGCCAGCAGCTGGGGCGACACCGTTTCGGCCTACGAGCAGTACTTC
>TRBD2|TRBJ2-1|NA|TRBV7-2
CASSLPGLAGHNEQFF
TGTGCCAGCAGCTTACCCGGACTAGCGGGACACAATGAGCAGTTCTTC